Sequencing of this T cell receptor (beta chain) was carried out in a study of tumor-infiltrating lymphocytes in oesophageal squamous cell carcinoma. TCRdb ran MiXCR on the PCR reads and lists one entry per CDR3 protein. The sample has under 15,000 distinct CDR3 sequences, roughly 51% seen once. The CDR3 is made up of 14 amino acids. Germline CDR1 SGHTA, CDR2 FQGTGA. Trimming pared 5 bases from V and 6 bases from J, leaving 14 bases between. The chain recombines TRBV7-3 with TRBJ2-1; tentatively, D is TRBD2 (7 bases). This receptor was taken from a female donor with esophageal squamous cell carcinoma. Sequenced material: esophageal tumor tissue. The CDR3 reads CASSPMGGANEQFF. The CDR3 bases are TGTGCCAGCAGCCCGATGGGGGGGGCCAATGAGCAGTTCTTC.